One sample yielded the 11 T cell receptor beta chains listed below, sequenced in a study of blood T cell repertoires in COVID-19 (dated by TCRdb to between 2020 and 2021). The library was produced with the immunoSEQ multiplex PCR assay. TCRdb holds this immuneACCESS table with in-frame rearrangements only. Some clones are missing; in checked studies, unresolved V genes explain under half, and the rest has no known cause. The sample table contains about 160,000 clones; only one count was recorded for roughly four fifths of them. Of the sample, under 8.5% falls within the top ten clones. The sample was peripheral blood. Receptor source: a man between 35 and 55 years old who had recovered from COVID-19.

The chain joins TRBV25-1 to TRBJ1-6; D remains ambiguous. The V end lost 11 bases, the J end lost 5 bases, and 10 bases lay between the germline ends. Germline CDR1 MGHDK, CDR2 SYGVNS. The CDR3 contains 12 residues. The CDR3 spells CALKSHNSPLHF. The CDR3 DNA follows: TGTGCCTTAAAAAGCCATAATTCACCCCTCCACTTT. Full variable domain (missing parts from reference TRBV25-1 and TRBJ1-6): EADIYQTPRYLVIGTGKKITLECSQTMGHDKMYWYQQDPGMELHLIHYSYGVNSTEKGDLSSESTVSRIRTEHFPLTLESARPSHTSQYLCALKSHNSPLHFGNGTRLTVT.

This clone was found once. J is TRBJ2-1 and V is TRBV7-3; 7 positions match TRBD2. Germline assignment: CDR1 SGHTA and CDR2 FQGTGA. There are 12 residues in the CDR3. The V and J ends lost 5 bases and 7 bases, in that order; junction bases with no gene match: 2. CDR3 nucleotides: TGTGCCAGCAGCCCGGGACTAAATGAGCAGTTCTTC. Translating gives CASSPGLNEQFF.

The chain has TRBV2 and TRBJ1-1; D remains ambiguous. Trimming pared 6 bases from V and 1 base from J, leaving 6 bases between. Per the germline V gene, CDR1 is SNHLY and CDR2 is FYNNEI. The CDR3 covers 12 residues. The CDR3 region is CASRLQNTEAFF. The CDR3 region has the DNA TGTGCCAGCAGACTACAGAACACTGAAGCTTTCTTT.

The chain carries TRBV9 and TRBJ2-2; tentatively, D is TRBD1 (6 bases). Trimming cost V 1 base and J 0 bases, with 7 bases left between them. Germline V lookup: CDR1 SGDLS, CDR2 YYNGEE. The CDR3 contains 15 residues. The CDR3 here is CASSVRTANTGELFF. Here the CDR3 DNA reads TGTGCCAGCAGCGTAAGGACAGCGAACACCGGGGAGCTGTTTTTT.

DNA for the CDR3: TGTGCCAGTTATATGGGCAGGCTAACAGATACGCAGTATTTT. It translates to CASYMGRLTDTQYF. This chain links TRBV21-1 with TRBJ2-3; TRBD1, the table's D call, lacks a check against the DNA. TRBV21-1 is described as a pseudogene. The CDR3 sequence is 14 residues long.

This chain uses TRBV7-8 with TRBJ2-5; a possible D gene is TRBD1 (5 bases). Trimming took off 1 base at V and 1 base at J, with 16 bases between the two ends. Germline assignment: CDR1 SGHVS and CDR2 FQNEAQ. The CDR3 extends over 17 amino acids. CDR3 in amino acids: CASSLEGVTWSQETQYF. The CDR3 DNA reads TGTGCCAGCAGCTTAGAAGGGGTCACGTGGTCCCAAGAGACCCAGTACTTC. The whole variable domain, filled in from reference TRBV7-8 and TRBJ2-5, reads GAGVSQSPRYKVAKRGQDVALRCDPISGHVSLFWYQQALGQGPEFLTYFQNEAQLDKSGLPSDRFFAERPEGSVSTLKIQRTQQEDSAVYLCASSLEGVTWSQETQYFGPGTRLLVL.

The genes are TRBV28 and TRBJ2-7; TRBD2 might be the D (6 bases). V was pared by 4 bases and J by 1 base, with 17 bases between. The CDR3 has 16 residues. Germline loops: CDR1 MDHEN, CDR2 SYDVKM. This CDR3 is CASSSPATGSSYEQYF. In DNA, the CDR3 is TGTGCCAGCAGTTCACCGGCGACCGGGAGTTCCTACGAGCAGTACTTC.

J is TRBJ1-1 and V is TRBV5-1, with D possibly TRBD1 on 6 matching bases. The V end was cut by 3 bases, the J end by 10 bases, with 13 bases between. From germline, CDR1 is SGHRS and CDR2 YFSETQ. The CDR3 length is 12 residues. The CDR3 bases are TGCGCCAGCAGCTCCCCGACAGGTTCAGCTTTCTTT. As protein: CASSSPTGSAFF.

The J gene is TRBJ1-1, the V gene TRBV25-1; D uncertain. CDR1 and CDR2 from the germline V gene are MGHDK and SYGVNS. Trimming took off 6 bases at V and 4 bases at J, with 12 bases between the two ends. The CDR3 is 13 residues long. CDR3 nucleotides: TGTGCCAGCAGCTTCTCGTCAGGCACTGAAGCTTTCTTT. Protein product: CASSFSSGTEAFF.

The J gene is TRBJ2-3, the V gene TRBV10-3; perhaps TRBD2 as D (5 bases). Germline V gene sequence: CDR1 ENHRY, CDR2 SYGVKD. The CDR3 sequence is 16 residues long. V was cut by 4 bases and J by 5 bases, with 19 bases left in between. The CDR3 nucleotides read TGTGCCATCAGTGCCAACGCTGGAGGAGTTAAAGATACGCAGTATTTT. This codes for CAISANAGGVKDTQYF.

V gene TRBV28 combines with J gene TRBJ2-7; 10 bases map to TRBD2. CDR1 MDHEN and CDR2 SYDVKM come from the germline V gene. This CDR3 is 22 amino acids long. V trimming: 1 base; J trimming: 2 bases; junction bases outside the gene matches: 23. For the CDR3, the DNA is TGTGCCAGCAGTTTATCGGGTTCGTGGCGACTCGAAAATACTAGCGGGACCTACGAGCAGTACTTC. This codes for CASSLSGSWRLENTSGTYEQYF.